There are a few counts of the clone carrying this TCR beta chain. Its target is not known. With 60 Vbeta and 13 Jbeta primers, the PCR was carried out. Data came from immunoSEQ multiplex PCR; TCRdb stores just in-frame clones and leaves some out. Of about 150,000 clones listed, about 84% are singletons. The data stem from a study of cytomegalovirus exposure and HLA in healthy donors. Study-level findings and limits: Presence/absence results assume similar sequencing depth per donor, which may not hold.

What was sequenced was PBMCs. This clonotype was sampled from a middle-aged woman in good health and CMV-seropositive.

CDR3 DNA sequence: TGTGCTACGGCGGGAGTTGTCGCGCTGCAGTATTTT. This encodes CATAGVVALQYF. The chain is built from TRBV28 and TRBJ2-3; TRBD2 agrees at 7 bases. Germline V CDR1 and CDR2: MDHEN, SYDVKM. This CDR3 has 12 amino acids.